This T cell receptor beta chain originates from a study of T cell responses to AZD1222 COVID-19 vaccine. With respect to this clone: What it binds is unknown.

The CDR3 runs 13 residues. Germline V gene sequence: CDR1 LNHDA, CDR2 SQIVND (reference sequence). Trimming removed 6 bases at V and 4 bases at J, with 11 bases between. TCRdb's table, derived via immunoSEQ multiplex PCR, lists solely in-frame clones and lacks some. The sample has 120,000 or so clones; approximately 85% are singletons. Whole-study results and caveats: A mostly white British donor set with more females was recruited, and clonal diversity was possibly underestimated. A reported finding is that nearly half of spike-specific TCRs target unmutated variant regions.

This clonotype was obtained from an adult in good health. Sample: peripheral blood, taken on day 0 of AZD1222 vaccination. The gene calls are TRBV19 and TRBJ2-3; no reliable D call. The CDR3 loop reads CASRDVGSDTQYF. The CDR3 bases are TGTGCCAGTAGGGACGTCGGGTCAGATACGCAGTATTTT. The full variable domain, its missing parts supplied by reference TRBV19 and TRBJ2-3, is DGGITQSPKYLFRKEGQNVTLSCEQNLNHDAMYWYRQDPGQGLRLIYYSQIVNDFQKGDIAEGYSVSREKKESFPLTVTSAQKNPTAFYLCASRDVGSDTQYFGPGTRLTVL.